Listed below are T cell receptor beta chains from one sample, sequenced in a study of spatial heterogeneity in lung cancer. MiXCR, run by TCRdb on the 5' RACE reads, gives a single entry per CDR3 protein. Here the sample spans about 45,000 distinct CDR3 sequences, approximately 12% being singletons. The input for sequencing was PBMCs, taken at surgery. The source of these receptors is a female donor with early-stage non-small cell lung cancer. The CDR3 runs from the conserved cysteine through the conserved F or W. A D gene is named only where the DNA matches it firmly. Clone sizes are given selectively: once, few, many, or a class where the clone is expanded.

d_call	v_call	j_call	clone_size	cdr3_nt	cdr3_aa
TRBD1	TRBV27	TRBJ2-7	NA	TGTGCCAGCAGTCCGGGACAGGGCTCTACGGAGCAGTACTTC	CASSPGQGSTEQYF
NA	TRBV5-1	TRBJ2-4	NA	TGCGCCAGCAGTTACGGGTCCGCCACCTTAGCCAAAAACATTCAGTACTTC	CASSYGSATLAKNIQYF
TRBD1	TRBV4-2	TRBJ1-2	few	TGTGCCAGCAGCCAAGATTGGACAGGGTTAGACTATGGCTACACCTTC	CASSQDWTGLDYGYTF
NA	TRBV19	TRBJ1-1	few	TGTGCCAGTAGTTCGACAGTAAGGAATACTGAAGCTTTCTTT	CASSSTVRNTEAFF
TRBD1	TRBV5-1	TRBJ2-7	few	TGCGCCAGCAGCTTGAGGTCGCAGGGGGACGAGCAGTACTTC	CASSLRSQGDEQYF
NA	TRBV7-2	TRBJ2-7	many	TGTGCCAGCAGCTTCTCGACTCCTAACGGGGAGCAGTACTTC	CASSFSTPNGEQYF
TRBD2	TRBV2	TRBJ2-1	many	TGTGCCAGCAGTCCCCGGGACAGGGGAATCCGACTAGCGGGGGCGGTTGCCATTCGTGAGCAGTTCTTC	CASSPRDRGIRLAGAVAIREQFF
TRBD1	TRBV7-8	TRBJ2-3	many	TGTGCCAGCAGCTTAAGGGACAGCTCTAGCACAGATACGCAGTATTTT	CASSLRDSSSTDTQYF
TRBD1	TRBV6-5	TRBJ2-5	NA	TGTGCCATACGAGGGACAGGCGAAGAGACCCAGTACTTC	CAIRGTGEETQYF
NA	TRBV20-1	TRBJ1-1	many	TGCAGTGCAGGTCTCGGAGTTGCGAACACTGAAGCTTTCTTT	CSAGLGVANTEAFF
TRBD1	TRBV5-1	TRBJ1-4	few	TGCGCCAGCAGCGCACAGGGGGCGGGTGAAAAACTGTTTTTT	CASSAQGAGEKLFF